This TCR beta chain was documented in a study of early T cells in non-severe SARS-CoV-2 infection. Study overall: The chains were unpaired, and the sequenced material was bulk RNA from unsorted whole blood. Study observations and caveats: Lookups in VDJdb leaned toward anti-spike CD8 responses and missed private and CD4 specificities.

With respect to this clonotype: The antigen is not known.

This CDR3 has 16 amino acids. Individual cDNA molecules were tagged with unique molecular identifiers. TCRdb passed the 5' RACE reads through MiXCR, listing each CDR3 protein once. The data contain about 37,000 distinct CDR3 sequences, roughly 5.9% of them seen just once; the ten biggest clones take up 20% to 30%. The specimen sequenced was whole blood. The J gene is TRBJ2-2, the V gene TRBV3-2; the table's D call, TRBD1, was not checked against the DNA. TRBV3-2 is described as a pseudogene. The origin of this receptor is an adult who was a healthcare worker with PCR-confirmed SARS-CoV-2 infection or an uninfected control (not recorded which). CDR3 loop: CASSRRQGENAGELFF. The CDR3 DNA is TGTGCCAGCAGCCGAAGACAGGGGGAGAACGCCGGGGAGCTGTTTTTT.